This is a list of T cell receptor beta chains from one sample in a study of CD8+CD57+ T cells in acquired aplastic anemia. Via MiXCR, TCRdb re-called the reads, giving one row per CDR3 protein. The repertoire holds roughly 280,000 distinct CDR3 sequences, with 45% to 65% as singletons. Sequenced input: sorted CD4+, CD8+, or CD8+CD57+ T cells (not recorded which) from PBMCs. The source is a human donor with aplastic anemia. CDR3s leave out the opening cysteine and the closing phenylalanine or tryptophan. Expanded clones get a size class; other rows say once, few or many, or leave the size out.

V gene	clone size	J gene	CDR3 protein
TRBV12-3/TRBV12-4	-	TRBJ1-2	ASSVTGGASGYGYT
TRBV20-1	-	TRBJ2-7	SARGTSGISYEQY
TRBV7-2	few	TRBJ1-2	ASSLGGADGYT
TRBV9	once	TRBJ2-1	ASSSSSGQGFDEQF
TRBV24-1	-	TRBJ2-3	ATSDVGGGITDTQY
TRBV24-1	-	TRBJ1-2	ATSDSGFGYT
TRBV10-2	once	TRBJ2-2	ASSESKGQGELF
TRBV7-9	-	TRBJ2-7	ASSRPGQGTYEQY
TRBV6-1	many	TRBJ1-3	ASSEGDLSGNTIY
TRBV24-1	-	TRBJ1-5	ATSASLGNQPQH
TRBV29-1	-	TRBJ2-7	SAAVQGSSYEQY
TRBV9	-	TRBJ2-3	ASSVASGTDTQY
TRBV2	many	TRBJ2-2	ASSRQGRLRNTGELF
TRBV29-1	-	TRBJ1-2	SVDREYYGYT
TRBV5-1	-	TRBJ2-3	ASSGGLAGRTDTQY
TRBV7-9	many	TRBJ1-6	ASSLARGGNSPLH
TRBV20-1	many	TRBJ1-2	SALTIHRDRGFGYT
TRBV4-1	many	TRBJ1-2	ASSPTDRVSYGYT
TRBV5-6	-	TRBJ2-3	ASSLTGGYTDTQY
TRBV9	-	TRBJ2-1	ASSVAQTVVAEQF
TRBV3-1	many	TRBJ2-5	ASSQRLAGMETQY
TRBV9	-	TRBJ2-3	ASSSISVSTDTQY
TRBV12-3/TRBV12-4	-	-	ASSQTSGIYEQY
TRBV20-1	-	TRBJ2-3	SARPSGVTQY
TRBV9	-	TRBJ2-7	ASSVTAGTSYEQY
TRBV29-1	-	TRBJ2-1	SVEVLAGRDQF
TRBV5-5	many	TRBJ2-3	ASTSVSTDTQY
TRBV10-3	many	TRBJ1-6	ATSQGSNSPLH
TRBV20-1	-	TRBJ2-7	SARGGAQLEQY
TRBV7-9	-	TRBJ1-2	ASGDEVEGYT
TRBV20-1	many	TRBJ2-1	SARSSGLIHNEQF
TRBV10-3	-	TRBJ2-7	ATEGGTGAYEQY
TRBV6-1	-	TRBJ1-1	ASSYGRGTEAF
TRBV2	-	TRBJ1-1	ASSDRESTEAF
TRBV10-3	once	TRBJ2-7	AISERGSGRASYEQY
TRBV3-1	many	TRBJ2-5	ASSRTRQETQY
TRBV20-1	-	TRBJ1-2	SAEGQGWGGYGYT
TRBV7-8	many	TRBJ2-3	ASSSAGYTDTQY
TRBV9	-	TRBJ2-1	AGSVGSLSGEGQF
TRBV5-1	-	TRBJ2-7	ASSREGSHEQY
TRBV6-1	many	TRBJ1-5	ASSRSGTGEQPQH
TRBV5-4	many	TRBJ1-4	ASSLAGGGTTNEKLF
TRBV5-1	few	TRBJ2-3	ASSSSGSAYNEQY
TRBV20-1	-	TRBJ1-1	SARDFRGHTEAF
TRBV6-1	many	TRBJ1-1	ASRGDTEAF
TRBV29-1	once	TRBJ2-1	SVGTSETYNEQF
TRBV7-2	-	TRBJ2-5	ASSLASGTGVETQY
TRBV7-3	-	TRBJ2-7	ASSLVDSSYEQY
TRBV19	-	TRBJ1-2	ATDSNYGYT
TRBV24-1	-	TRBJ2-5	ATSDAGGESYQETQY
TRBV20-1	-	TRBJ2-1	SAAGYNEQF
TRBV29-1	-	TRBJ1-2	SAGDRDGYT
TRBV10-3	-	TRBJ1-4	AISEAFATNEKLF
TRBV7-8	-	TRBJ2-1	ASSLAFIGTSGRNEQF
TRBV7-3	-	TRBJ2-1	ASRMYSGSSYNEQF
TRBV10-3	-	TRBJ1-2	ATQQSSYGYT
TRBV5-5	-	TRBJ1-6	ASSPSSLTGRDSPLH
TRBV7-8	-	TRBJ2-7	ASSLEGTSYEQY
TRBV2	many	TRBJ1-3	ASSVLGRAGNTIY
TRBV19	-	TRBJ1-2	ASTTTGDNNYGYT